This is a list of T cell receptor beta chains from one sample in a study of blood T cell repertoires in COVID-19. Profiled with immunoSEQ multiplex PCR; TCRdb holds only in-frame clones, not every one. The table shows 300,000 to 450,000 clones, with around 90% occurring only once. The specimen sequenced was peripheral blood. The receptors stem from a human donor in a cohort sampled during active COVID-19. The CDR3 runs from the conserved cysteine through the conserved F or W. A D gene is named only where the DNA matches it firmly. Some rows have no size entry. The others give once, few or many, or a class for an expanded clone.

J gene: TRBJ2-3; D gene: -; V gene: TRBV4-1; clone size: -; CDR3 protein: CASSHAYDTQYF; CDR3 DNA: TGCGCCAGCAGCCATGCCTACGATACGCAGTATTTT
J gene: TRBJ1-1; D gene: -; V gene: TRBV2; clone size: -; CDR3 protein: CASSWTENTEAFF; CDR3 DNA: TGTGCCAGCAGTTGGACTGAGAACACTGAAGCTTTCTTT
J gene: TRBJ2-2; D gene: -; V gene: TRBV19; clone size: -; CDR3 protein: CASSMRTRMDPDTGELFF; CDR3 DNA: TGTGCCAGTAGTATGAGGACAAGAATGGATCCGGACACCGGGGAGCTGTTTTTT
J gene: TRBJ1-1; D gene: -; V gene: TRBV6-5; clone size: -; CDR3 protein: CASSWAPYTEAFF; CDR3 DNA: TGTGCCAGCAGCTGGGCGCCCTATACTGAAGCTTTCTTT
J gene: TRBJ1-2; D gene: TRBD1; V gene: TRBV27; clone size: -; CDR3 protein: CASSPLGTGLRGYTF; CDR3 DNA: TGTGCCAGCAGTCCCTTGGGGACAGGCCTCAGGGGCTACACCTTC
J gene: TRBJ2-7; D gene: -; V gene: TRBV7-8; clone size: -; CDR3 protein: CASSFREKLNEQYF; CDR3 DNA: TGTGCCAGCAGCTTCCGGGAAAAACTGAACGAGCAGTACTTC
J gene: TRBJ2-3; D gene: -; V gene: TRBV5-1; clone size: once; CDR3 protein: CASSLGGEKSTDTQYF; CDR3 DNA: TGCGCCAGCAGCTTGGGTGGGGAGAAAAGCACAGATACGCAGTATTTT
J gene: TRBJ2-3; D gene: -; V gene: TRBV2; clone size: -; CDR3 protein: CASSVSGTSTRGISTDTQYF; CDR3 DNA: TGTGCCAGCAGTGTAAGTGGGACGTCTACGAGGGGGATCAGCACAGATACGCAGTATTTT
J gene: TRBJ1-4; D gene: -; V gene: TRBV30; clone size: -; CDR3 protein: CAWSVQAGRNEKLFF; CDR3 DNA: TGTGCCTGGAGTGTACAGGCAGGGAGGAATGAAAAACTGTTTTTT
J gene: TRBJ2-7; D gene: -; V gene: TRBV18; clone size: -; CDR3 protein: CASSPPHAAATYEQYF; CDR3 DNA: TGTGCCAGCTCACCACCTCATGCGGCAGCGACCTACGAGCAGTACTTC
J gene: TRBJ1-5; D gene: TRBD1; V gene: TRBV29-1; clone size: few; CDR3 protein: CSVRSGDSHQPQHF; CDR3 DNA: TGCAGCGTCCGTTCGGGGGACAGTCATCAGCCCCAGCATTTT
J gene: TRBJ2-5; D gene: TRBD2; V gene: TRBV19; clone size: -; CDR3 protein: CASSIGGGALETQYF; CDR3 DNA: TGTGCCAGTAGTATAGGCGGGGGGGCCTTAGAGACCCAGTACTTC
J gene: TRBJ2-5; D gene: -; V gene: TRBV4-1; clone size: -; CDR3 protein: CASSHPPSGTKETQYF; CDR3 DNA: TGCGCCAGCAGCCACCCCCCCAGCGGTACAAAAGAGACCCAGTACTTC
J gene: TRBJ1-1; D gene: -; V gene: TRBV5-1; clone size: few; CDR3 protein: CASSFSSGDGANTEAFF; CDR3 DNA: TGCGCCAGCAGCTTCTCAAGCGGGGACGGAGCGAACACTGAAGCTTTCTTT
J gene: TRBJ1-1; D gene: TRBD1; V gene: TRBV5-1; clone size: -; CDR3 protein: CASSSRTGGNTEAFF; CDR3 DNA: TGCGCCAGCAGCTCACGGACAGGGGGGAACACTGAAGCTTTCTTT
J gene: TRBJ2-2; D gene: -; V gene: TRBV11-3; clone size: -; CDR3 protein: CASSVQATGELFF; CDR3 DNA: TGTGCCAGCAGCGTACAGGCGACCGGGGAGCTGTTTTTT
J gene: TRBJ2-1; D gene: TRBD2; V gene: TRBV7-2; clone size: -; CDR3 protein: CASSRRTSGRFGSYNEQFF; CDR3 DNA: TGTGCCAGCAGCCGGCGGACTAGCGGGAGGTTTGGGTCCTACAATGAGCAGTTCTTC
J gene: TRBJ2-1; D gene: -; V gene: TRBV5-1; clone size: -; CDR3 protein: CASSLGLESYNEQFF; CDR3 DNA: TGCGCCAGCAGCTTGGGACTAGAATCCTACAATGAGCAGTTCTTC
J gene: TRBJ2-2; D gene: -; V gene: TRBV6-1; clone size: -; CDR3 protein: CASSEQGQTGELFF; CDR3 DNA: TGTGCCAGCAGTGAACAGGGGCAAACCGGGGAGCTGTTTTTT
J gene: TRBJ2-2; D gene: -; V gene: TRBV11-3; clone size: -; CDR3 protein: CASSPRGGTRELFF; CDR3 DNA: TGTGCCAGCAGCCCGAGGGGGGGGACTCGGGAGCTGTTTTTT
J gene: TRBJ1-6; D gene: -; V gene: TRBV3-1/TRBV3-2; clone size: -; CDR3 protein: CASSQGKGDSPLHF; CDR3 DNA: TGTGCCAGCAGCCAAGGAAAGGGAGACTCACCCCTCCACTTT
J gene: TRBJ2-2; D gene: TRBD2; V gene: TRBV2; clone size: -; CDR3 protein: CASRGLAGGIGELFF; CDR3 DNA: TGTGCCAGCAGAGGACTAGCGGGGGGTATCGGGGAGCTGTTTTTT
J gene: TRBJ2-2; D gene: -; V gene: TRBV10-1; clone size: -; CDR3 protein: CASKTGLHTGELFF; CDR3 DNA: TGCGCCAGCAAAACAGGGCTCCACACCGGGGAGCTGTTTTTT
J gene: TRBJ2-5; D gene: -; V gene: TRBV6-5; clone size: -; CDR3 protein: CASSYSYSGYQETQYF; CDR3 DNA: TGTGCCAGCAGTTACTCGTATTCCGGTTACCAAGAGACCCAGTACTTC
J gene: TRBJ2-7; D gene: TRBD2; V gene: TRBV4-1; clone size: -; CDR3 protein: CASSQDLGEGSYEQYF; CDR3 DNA: TGCGCCAGCAGCCAAGATCTGGGGGAGGGTTCCTACGAGCAGTACTTC
J gene: TRBJ1-4; D gene: -; V gene: TRBV14; clone size: -; CDR3 protein: CASSQLFHSYKDEKLFF; CDR3 DNA: TGTGCCAGCAGCCAGCTCTTTCACAGCTACAAGGATGAAAAACTGTTTTTT
J gene: TRBJ1-1; D gene: -; V gene: TRBV7-9; clone size: -; CDR3 protein: CASSLRDTTEAFF; CDR3 DNA: TGTGCCAGCAGCTTACGGGACACCACTGAAGCTTTCTTT
J gene: TRBJ2-5; D gene: TRBD2; V gene: TRBV29-1; clone size: -; CDR3 protein: CSVSSGGGQETQYF; CDR3 DNA: TGCAGCGTCTCTAGCGGGGGGGGGCAAGAGACCCAGTACTTC
J gene: TRBJ1-2; D gene: -; V gene: TRBV5-5; clone size: -; CDR3 protein: CASSLIEDGYTF; CDR3 DNA: TGTGCCAGCAGCTTGATCGAGGATGGCTACACCTTC
J gene: TRBJ2-7; D gene: TRBD2; V gene: TRBV15; clone size: -; CDR3 protein: CATSREAGGPYEQYF; CDR3 DNA: TGTGCCACCAGCAGAGAGGCGGGAGGGCCGTACGAGCAGTACTTC
J gene: TRBJ2-7; D gene: -; V gene: TRBV19; clone size: few; CDR3 protein: CASSKLLGQDSYEQYF; CDR3 DNA: TGTGCCAGTAGTAAATTATTGGGCCAGGACTCCTACGAGCAGTACTTC
J gene: TRBJ2-7; D gene: -; V gene: TRBV5-5; clone size: -; CDR3 protein: CASSPPGDSSEQYF; CDR3 DNA: TGTGCCAGCAGCCCCCCCGGGGACTCGTCCGAGCAGTACTTC
J gene: TRBJ2-7; D gene: TRBD2; V gene: TRBV27; clone size: -; CDR3 protein: CASRSTSGSYEQYF; CDR3 DNA: TGTGCCAGCAGGTCCACTAGCGGCTCTTACGAGCAGTACTTC
J gene: TRBJ1-1; D gene: TRBD1; V gene: TRBV28; clone size: -; CDR3 protein: CASSIDRGRGTEAFF; CDR3 DNA: TGTGCCAGCAGTATTGACAGGGGGCGAGGCACTGAAGCTTTCTTT
J gene: TRBJ2-1; D gene: TRBD2; V gene: TRBV4-2; clone size: -; CDR3 protein: CASSPTGSSGRGSEQFF; CDR3 DNA: TGTGCCAGCAGTCCAACAGGCTCTAGCGGGAGGGGGAGTGAGCAGTTCTTC
J gene: TRBJ1-5; D gene: -; V gene: TRBV30; clone size: -; CDR3 protein: CAWDKGEGQPQHF; CDR3 DNA: TGTGCCTGGGATAAGGGTGAGGGTCAGCCCCAGCATTTT
J gene: TRBJ2-5; D gene: TRBD1; V gene: TRBV20-1; clone size: -; CDR3 protein: CSAGTEETQYF; CDR3 DNA: TGCAGCGCCGGGACAGAAGAGACCCAGTACTTC
J gene: TRBJ2-7; D gene: -; V gene: TRBV2; clone size: -; CDR3 protein: CASSELQGGEQYF; CDR3 DNA: TGTGCCAGCAGTGAATTACAGGGTGGCGAGCAGTACTTC
J gene: TRBJ1-6; D gene: -; V gene: TRBV21-1; clone size: few; CDR3 protein: CASSLGPTGVRQKNNSPLHF; CDR3 DNA: TGTGCCAGCAGCCTCGGGCCGACAGGGGTCCGACAAAAAAATAATTCACCCCTCCACTTT
J gene: TRBJ2-1; D gene: TRBD2; V gene: TRBV6-1; clone size: -; CDR3 protein: CASSEGRLAGGPNEQFF; CDR3 DNA: TGTGCCAGCAGTGAGGGGAGACTAGCGGGAGGGCCGAATGAGCAGTTCTTC
J gene: TRBJ2-7; D gene: TRBD2; V gene: TRBV19; clone size: -; CDR3 protein: CASSPGYSGSSYEQYF; CDR3 DNA: TGTGCCAGTTCCCCCGGATATAGCGGGAGCTCCTACGAGCAGTACTTC
J gene: TRBJ2-1; D gene: TRBD2; V gene: TRBV10-3; clone size: -; CDR3 protein: CAISGLADNNEQFF; CDR3 DNA: TGTGCCATCAGTGGACTAGCCGATAACAATGAGCAGTTCTTC
J gene: TRBJ1-6; D gene: -; V gene: TRBV19; clone size: -; CDR3 protein: CASSIDSSYNSPLHF; CDR3 DNA: TGTGCCAGTAGTATAGACAGCTCCTATAATTCACCCCTCCACTTT
J gene: TRBJ1-2; D gene: -; V gene: TRBV2; clone size: -; CDR3 protein: CASSSDSSYGYTF; CDR3 DNA: TGTGCCAGCAGTTCTGACAGTTCGTATGGCTACACCTTC
J gene: TRBJ1-1; D gene: TRBD1; V gene: TRBV2; clone size: -; CDR3 protein: CASRVTGGREAFF; CDR3 DNA: TGTGCCAGCAGGGTGACAGGGGGTCGTGAAGCTTTCTTT
J gene: TRBJ2-3; D gene: -; V gene: TRBV5-1; clone size: -; CDR3 protein: CASIFQDTQYF; CDR3 DNA: TGCGCCAGCATCTTTCAGGATACGCAGTATTTT
J gene: TRBJ2-3; D gene: TRBD2; V gene: TRBV19; clone size: many; CDR3 protein: CASSIGGSGSRGTDTQYF; CDR3 DNA: TGTGCCAGTAGTATAGGCGGTAGCGGGAGCAGGGGCACAGATACGCAGTATTTT
J gene: TRBJ1-4; D gene: -; V gene: TRBV29-1; clone size: -; CDR3 protein: CSGARDEKLFF; CDR3 DNA: TGCAGCGGCGCCAGGGATGAAAAACTGTTTTTT
J gene: TRBJ2-3; D gene: -; V gene: TRBV6-5; clone size: -; CDR3 protein: CASSPIVLFTDTQYF; CDR3 DNA: TGTGCCAGCAGTCCGATAGTTCTGTTCACAGATACGCAGTATTTT
J gene: TRBJ1-2; D gene: -; V gene: TRBV15; clone size: -; CDR3 protein: CATSVQGGAGYTF; CDR3 DNA: TGTGCCACCAGCGTACAGGGTGGCGCTGGCTACACCTTC
J gene: TRBJ2-5; D gene: TRBD1; V gene: TRBV11-2; clone size: -; CDR3 protein: CASSFQGAPGQETQYF; CDR3 DNA: TGTGCCAGCAGTTTCCAGGGGGCCCCTGGCCAAGAGACCCAGTACTTC